What follows is one T cell receptor (beta chain) and its context. The antigen remains undetermined. Vbeta (60) and Jbeta (13) primers were used in the PCR. Generated by immunoSEQ multiplex PCR, the TCRdb table keeps only in-frame clones and is missing some. The profile shows roughly 170,000 clones, roughly three quarters of them singletons. This record comes from a study of cytomegalovirus exposure and HLA in healthy donors. Notes on the study in general: By a later analysis, the bulk of CMV-associated TCR beta chains appeared HLA-restricted. With later analysis, a missense DCLRE1C variant became linked to TCR beta V- and J-gene trimming. Some highly shared sequence variants likely arose as a pipeline artifact.

The V end lost 2 bases, the J end lost 5 bases, and 13 bases lay between the germline ends. The CDR3 sequence is 14 residues long. Germline CDR1 is MNHNS and CDR2 is SASEGT. The genes are TRBV6-1 and TRBJ2-7, with D uncertain. The sequence came from a woman aged 45-59 years in good health and CMV-seropositive. The specimen was PBMCs. The chain's CDR3 is CASSEFAGYDEQYF. The CDR3 bases are TGTGCCAGCAGTGAATTCGCAGGCTACGACGAGCAGTACTTC.